Given below is one TCR beta chain in context. This sample is drawn from a study of T cell responses to AZD1222 COVID-19 vaccine. Sequencing used immunoSEQ multiplex PCR; TCRdb keeps in-frame clones, though not all of them. Found here are about 150,000 clones, more than 70% of them singletons; the top ten hold about 15%. The CDR3 totals 16 residues. With V trimmed by 4 bases and J by 1 base, 2 bases remained unmatched. Germline V CDR1 and CDR2: SGDLS, YYNGEE. Material: peripheral blood, obtained on day 0 of AZD1222 vaccination. This rearrangement joins TRBV9 to TRBJ2-1; TRBD2 matches 13 bases. The sequence derives from an adult in good health. The CDR3 DNA follows: TGTGCCAGCAGCACTAGCGGGGGGGGATCCTACAATGAGCAGTTCTTC. It translates to CASSTSGGGSYNEQFF.